Each of the 16 T cell receptor beta chains below was sequenced from the same sample in a study of T cells after yellow fever vaccination. TCRdb reprocessed the 5' RACE reads with MiXCR, giving one entry per CDR3 protein. The sample records about 320,000 distinct CDR3 sequences, 3.5% to 4.5% being singletons. This specimen consisted of PBMCs, obtained 15 days after the yellow fever booster vaccination. These receptors were taken from a young man who received the YFV17D yellow fever vaccine.

On this clonotype: One end of the junction is discordant with germline, which a read error may explain. The gene calls are TRBV7-2 and TRBJ2-1; possibly TRBD2 for D (6 bases). The CDR3 covers 10 residues. From germline, CDR1 is SGHTA and CDR2 FQGNSA. The CDR3, as DNA: TGTGCCAGCAGCTTACGCGGGGCTGATTTC. Protein sequence: CASSLRGADF.

The rearrangement joins TRBV20-1 to TRBJ2-7; D might be TRBD1 or TRBD2, each matching 5 bases. Germline CDR1 is DFQATT and CDR2 is SNEGSKA (reference sequence). This CDR3 region has 12 residues. The V gene lost 3 bases and the J gene lost 2 bases, with 8 bases spanning the gap. The CDR3 protein is CSASMGAYEQYF. In DNA form, the CDR3 reads TGCAGTGCTAGTATGGGGGCCTACGAGCAGTACTTC.

This clonotype was recorded a few times. V gene TRBV12-5 combines with J gene TRBJ2-1; D gene uncertain. The CDR3 covers 16 residues. The germline V gene has CDR1 LGHNT and CDR2 FRNRAP. The V end was cut by 5 bases, the J end by 8 bases, with 22 bases between. CDR3 sequence: CASGPELPRLGDEQFF. Written as DNA, the CDR3 is TGTGCTAGTGGTCCGGAGTTACCCCGCCTCGGCGATGAGCAGTTCTTC.

The sample holds a few counts of this clonotype. The chain is built from TRBV6-5 and TRBJ2-7; D not certain. This CDR3 region has 15 residues. Trimming took 0 bases from V and 4 from J, leaving 13 bases between them. CDR1 MNHEY and CDR2 SVGAGI come from the germline V gene. DNA for the CDR3: TGTGCCAGCAGTTACTCGCAGGCGAAACCTTACGAGCAGTACTTC. It yields the protein CASSYSQAKPYEQYF.

In this sample, this clonotype turned up a few times. This chain links TRBV30 with TRBJ1-4; a possible D gene is TRBD1 (5 bases). From germline, CDR1 is GTSNPN and CDR2 SVGIG (reference sequence). The germline V and J ends were trimmed by 7 bases and 13 bases, with 16 bases remaining between them. The CDR3 loop spans 11 amino acids. The DNA of the CDR3 is TGTGCCTTGGACCGGGACCGGGGACTGTTTTTT. This sequence encodes CALDRDRGLFF.

There are many counts of this clonotype. The V and J genes are TRBV28 and TRBJ1-1; tentative D call: TRBD1 (5 bases). The CDR3 length is 13 residues. V lost 5 bases and J lost 3, with 10 bases in between. Germline lookup yields CDR1 MDHEN and CDR2 SYDVKM. The CDR3, as DNA: TGTGCCAGCAGTCAGGGAGGGTACACTGAAGCTTTCTTT. Protein sequence: CASSQGGYTEAFF.

The chain carries TRBV5-1 and TRBJ1-1; 7 positions agree with TRBD1. Germline assignment: CDR1 SGHRS and CDR2 YFSETQ. The CDR3 has 16 residues. The ends lost 0 bases at V and 4 bases at J; junction bases unmatched: 9. The CDR3 DNA sequence: TGCGCCAGCAGCTTGGAGCTCCGGACAGGTAGCACTGAAGCTTTCTTT. It yields the protein CASSLELRTGSTEAFF. The full variable domain, with the rest looked up from reference TRBV5-1 and TRBJ1-1, is KAGVTQTPRYLIKTRGQQVTLSCSPISGHRSVSWYQQTPGQGLQFLFEYFSETQRNKGNFPGRFSGRQFSNSRSEMNVSTLELGDSALYLCASSLELRTGSTEAFFGQGTRLTVV.

The gene calls are TRBV20-1 and TRBJ2-7, with D unclear. V shed 0 bases and J shed 4 bases, with 13 bases lying between them. The CDR3 covers 14 residues. Germline assignment: CDR1 DFQATT and CDR2 SNEGSKA (reference sequence). The CDR3 DNA follows: TGCAGTGCTAGAGACGACCTACGTGGGTACGAGCAGTACGTC. Its translation is CSARDDLRGYEQYV.

The chain recombines TRBV29-1 with TRBJ1-2, with 11 bases matching TRBD1. Germline CDR1 reads SQVTM; CDR2 reads ANQGSEA. The CDR3 spans 15 residues. V was clipped by 4 bases and J by 5 bases; unmatched bases: 9. The CDR3 reads CSVAETGTGGYGYTF. The CDR3 DNA reads TGCAGCGTTGCTGAAACCGGGACAGGGGGGTATGGCTACACCTTC.

At least ten counts were recorded for this clonotype. This chain links TRBV6-6 with TRBJ2-1; 8 nucleotides agree with TRBD2. There are 15 residues in the CDR3. V lost 7 bases to trimming and J lost 7 bases; unmatched junction nucleotides: 12. Germline V gene sequence: CDR1 MNHNY, CDR2 SVGAGI (reference sequence). The CDR3: CASNPESGGGNEQFF. DNA of the CDR3: TGTGCCAGCAACCCTGAGAGCGGGGGCGGAAATGAGCAGTTCTTC.

This clonotype occurred many times. The chain couples TRBV20-1 to TRBJ2-7; D perhaps matches TRBD1 (7 bases). CDR1 is DFQATT, CDR2 SNEGSKA, per germline (reference sequence). Trimming removed 4 bases from V and 0 bases from J, with 10 bases in between. There are 13 residues in the CDR3. The CDR3 sequence is CSAIQGGSYEQYF. In DNA, the CDR3 is TGCAGTGCTATTCAGGGGGGCTCCTACGAGCAGTACTTC.

This rearrangement joins TRBV24-1 to TRBJ2-2; D ambiguous. Germline V CDR1 and CDR2: KGHDR, SFDVKD. The V gene lost 1 base and the J gene lost 5 bases, with 7 bases spanning the gap. The CDR3 spans 14 residues. CDR3 sequence reads: CATSDLGETGELFF. In nucleotides, the CDR3 is TGTGCCACCAGTGATTTAGGAGAGACCGGGGAGCTGTTTTTT.

This clonotype was seen many times. The chain has TRBV10-3 and TRBJ2-2, with 10 bases identical to TRBD1. CDR1 is ENHRY, CDR2 SYGVKD, per germline. CDR3 length: 16 amino acids. V lost 3 bases and J lost 4; bases outside the gene matches: 5. The CDR3 loop reads CAISDPRTGGTGELFF. CDR3 DNA: TGTGCCATCAGTGACCCGAGGACAGGGGGCACCGGGGAGCTGTTTTTT.

This clonotype was observed at least ten times. The chain is built from TRBV15 and TRBJ1-5; a weak D match, TRBD1 (6 bases). There are 14 residues in the CDR3. The ends were cut back, 0 bases at V and 6 bases at J, with 9 bases in the middle. The V gene's germline CDR1 is LNHNV and CDR2 YYDKDF (reference sequence). As DNA, the CDR3 is TGTGCCACCAGCAGAGACAGGGGTGGTCAGCCCCAGCATTTT. Translated, it gives CATSRDRGGQPQHF.

This clonotype was picked up a small number of times. The chain uses TRBV20-1 and TRBJ2-3; TRBD2 matches 11 bases. V shed 3 bases, J shed 1 base, and the junction held 6 bases outside the gene matches. The germline CDR1 and CDR2 sequences are DFQATT and SNEGSKA (reference sequence). This CDR3 spans 16 amino acids. CDR3 residues: CSARHTSGGRTDTQYF. The CDR3 DNA reads TGCAGTGCTAGGCATACTAGCGGGGGCCGCACAGATACGCAGTATTTT.

This clonotype was recorded many times. The chain employs TRBV12-3 or TRBV12-4 and TRBJ1-5, with D possibly being TRBD1 (6 bases). Trimming took 6 bases from V and 6 from J, leaving 15 bases between them. The CDR3 is made up of 14 amino acids. The CDR3 DNA sequence: TGTGCCAGCAGCCAGAGGGACAATTCTCAGCCCCAGCATTTT. Its translation: CASSQRDNSQPQHF.